This T cell receptor beta chain was recorded in a study of patients and donors after allogeneic stem cell transplantation. This clonotype was seen only a few times. Each CDR3 protein is one row after TCRdb ran MiXCR on the RT-PCR reads. Here the sample spans approximately 160,000 distinct CDR3 sequences, approximately 30% being singletons. The germline V gene encodes CDR1 SQVTM and CDR2 ANQGSEA. The CDR3 is made up of 13 amino acids. V lost 3 bases to trimming and J lost 5 bases, with 14 bases between them. Sequenced material: blood, either unsorted or a sorted T cell fraction (not recorded which). The chain joins TRBV29-1 to TRBJ2-7, with D maybe TRBD1 (5 bases). The TCR sequence derives from a human donor who was either an allogeneic HSCT recipient or a stem cell or donor lymphocyte infusion donor (not recorded which). It is not recorded whose cells these are; they may come from a transplant donor. The CDR3 coding sequence is TGCAGCGTTGAGGTTCAGGGAAAGGACGAGCAGTACTTC. This encodes CSVEVQGKDEQYF.